This is a list of T cell receptor beta chains from one sample in a study of glioma-infiltrating T cells after dendritic cell vaccination. TCRdb's table, derived via immunoSEQ multiplex PCR, lists solely in-frame clones and lacks some. This sample has tens of thousands of clones; almost 85% occur once, and the top ten carry approximately 2.1%. The sample here was blood, taken before dendritic cell vaccination. The receptors were gathered from a human donor with glioblastoma. Both conserved end residues are part of each CDR3. Each record gives: clone size, V gene, J gene, D gene, CDR3 DNA, CDR3 protein. The D gene is left open where the match is weak. For some rows the clone size is stated as once, few or many, or as a class when expanded; others skip it.

.	TRBV7-8	TRBJ2-7	TRBD2	TGTGCCAGCAGCTTGTTCCCTAGCGGGCGGTCCTACGAGCAGTACTTC	CASSLFPSGRSYEQYF
.	TRBV15	TRBJ1-5	.	TGTGCCACCAGCAGAGGGAGTCAGCCCCAGCATTTT	CATSRGSQPQHF
.	TRBV7-3	TRBJ2-5	TRBD1	TGTGCCAGCAGCTCGGGACAGACAAAAGAGACCCAGTACTTC	CASSSGQTKETQYF
.	TRBV9	TRBJ2-1	.	TGTGCCAGCAGCGCTACAGGTGGCTCCTACAATGAGCAGTTCTTC	CASSATGGSYNEQFF
.	TRBV10-1	TRBJ1-3	.	TGCGCCAGCAGTGAGTCTAATCAGCGAAGAAACACCATATATTTT	CASSESNQRRNTIYF
.	TRBV10-3	TRBJ2-7	.	TGTGCCATCAGTGAGGCGGATAGAGGCTCCTACGAGCAGTACTTC	CAISEADRGSYEQYF
.	TRBV29-1	TRBJ2-1	.	TGCAGCGTTGAATACAGGGCTAATGAGCAGTTCTTC	CSVEYRANEQFF
.	TRBV19	TRBJ1-2	.	TGTGCCAGTAGTGGACAGTCCTTTAACTATGGCTACACCTTC	CASSGQSFNYGYTF
once	TRBV6-1	TRBJ1-5	.	TGTGCCAGCAGTGAACATGACAGGATGAATCAGCCCCAGCATTTT	CASSEHDRMNQPQHF
.	TRBV5-6	TRBJ1-5	.	TGTGCCAGCAGCTTCCAGGGGCCAAATCAGCCCCAGCATTTT	CASSFQGPNQPQHF
few	TRBV2	TRBJ1-5	TRBD1	TGTGCCGGTGGACAGGGGTACAATCAGCCCCAGCATTTT	CAGGQGYNQPQHF
few	TRBV7-9	TRBJ2-1	TRBD2	TGTGCCAGCAGCTCAAAAGTAGCGGGAGTCTACAATGAGCAGTTCTTC	CASSSKVAGVYNEQFF
.	TRBV5-6	TRBJ2-6	.	TGTGCCAGCAGCTTGCGGGGTCTCCATTCTGGGGCCAACGTCCTGACTTTC	CASSLRGLHSGANVLTF
.	TRBV5-1	TRBJ1-2	.	TGCGCCAGCAGCTCGGACGGACTTAACTATGGCTACACCTTC	CASSSDGLNYGYTF
once	TRBV18	TRBJ1-5	.	TGTGCCAGCTCCCCCGAACAGGTTCAGCCCCAGCATTTT	CASSPEQVQPQHF
large	TRBV6-1	TRBJ2-7	TRBD1	TGTGCCAGCGAATCCGGGACAGGGACGGGGGAGCAGTACTTC	CASESGTGTGEQYF
.	TRBV14	TRBJ2-2	.	TGTGCCAGCAGCCGTCAACAGGGATTTGGGGAGCTGTTTTTT	CASSRQQGFGELFF
.	TRBV7-2	TRBJ1-1	TRBD1	TGTGCCAGCAGCTCCGGACAGGTGACTGAAGCTTTCTTT	CASSSGQVTEAFF
.	TRBV11-2	TRBJ2-1	.	TGTGCCAGCAGCCGCGGGACCAAGAAGTACAATGAGCAGTTCTTC	CASSRGTKKYNEQFF
.	TRBV14	TRBJ2-5	.	TGTGCCAGCAGCCAAACGGTTAAGGAGACCCAGTACTTC	CASSQTVKETQYF
.	TRBV6-6	TRBJ1-1	.	TGTGCCAGCAGTTACTCTGGAGGAATGAACACTGAAGCTTTCTTT	CASSYSGGMNTEAFF
.	TRBV7-6	TRBJ2-2	.	TGTGCCAGCAGCTTAGCCCCCAGCGGCACCGGGGAGCTGTTTTTT	CASSLAPSGTGELFF
once	TRBV25-1	TRBJ1-4	.	TGTGCCAGCTCCGACAGCACGAAGAATGAAAAACTGTTTTTT	CASSDSTKNEKLFF
once	TRBV5-1	TRBJ2-3	TRBD2	TGCGCCAGCAGCTTGGAACTAGCGGGAAGAGGCACAGATACGCAGTATTTT	CASSLELAGRGTDTQYF
.	TRBV15	TRBJ2-1	.	TGTGCCACCAGCAGACGTACCGGGACTTTTAACTACAATGAGCAGTTCTTC	CATSRRTGTFNYNEQFF
.	TRBV4-2	TRBJ1-4	TRBD1	TGTGCCAGCAGCCAAGCCCAGGGACAGGGTAATGAAAAACTGTTTTTT	CASSQAQGQGNEKLFF
few	TRBV27	TRBJ2-1	TRBD1	TGTGCCAGCAGTTTAGAGGGAAGGACAGGGGGCTTTCTGACTTCCTACAATGAGCAGTTCTTC	CASSLEGRTGGFLTSYNEQFF
.	TRBV29-1	TRBJ2-5	.	TGCAGCGTTGAGTCCCAGGTACAAGAGACCCAGTACTTC	CSVESQVQETQYF
.	TRBV5-4	TRBJ2-1	.	TGTGCCAGCAGCTTGAAGCGCTTCGAATCCTACAATGAGCAGTTCTTC	CASSLKRFESYNEQFF
.	TRBV5-1	TRBJ2-7	.	TGCGCCAGCAGCCTGGACTTCTCTTTAGCCTACGAGCAGTACTTC	CASSLDFSLAYEQYF
.	TRBV6-1	TRBJ2-1	.	TGTGCCAGCAGTGGAGGAGGGAATGAGCAGTTCTTC	CASSGGGNEQFF
.	TRBV14	TRBJ2-3	TRBD1	TGTGCCAGCAGCCCACCGGGACAGGGGGCTGTGGATACGCAGTATTTT	CASSPPGQGAVDTQYF
.	TRBV7-9	TRBJ2-5	.	TGTGCCAGCAGCCGACAGGGGCTAGCGGGGAGATACGCAGAGACCCAGTACTTC	CASSRQGLAGRYAETQYF
.	TRBV25-1	TRBJ1-2	.	TGTGCCAGCAGAGATACCCCTAGCTATGGCTACACCTTC	CASRDTPSYGYTF
.	TRBV29-1	TRBJ1-5	TRBD1	TGCAGCGTTTGGGGACAGGACGGTCTGCCCCAGCATTTT	CSVWGQDGLPQHF
.	TRBV7-9	TRBJ2-1	TRBD2	TGTGCCAGCAGCTTAGCAGCGGGAGCTGGGGCGGAGCAGTTCTTC	CASSLAAGAGAEQFF
.	TRBV2	TRBJ2-2	.	TGTGCCAGCAGTGCTTCGACTAAATCGAACACCGGGGAGCTGTTTTTT	CASSASTKSNTGELFF
.	TRBV13	TRBJ2-1	.	TGTGCCAGCAGCTTAGTAGGACGGGGTACCAATGAGCAGTTCTTC	CASSLVGRGTNEQFF
.	TRBV19	TRBJ2-5	.	TGTGCCAGTAGAGAGGGTCACCAAGAGACCCAGTACTTC	CASREGHQETQYF
.	TRBV10-3	TRBJ2-5	.	TGTGCCTCCCACGGCCAGGGGTTCCCCCAAGAGACCCAGTACTTC	CASHGQGFPQETQYF
.	TRBV6-5	TRBJ1-1	.	TGCGCCAGCAGTTACTCAAGCAGGCACAACACTGAAGCTTTCTTT	CASSYSSRHNTEAFF
.	TRBV2	TRBJ1-4	.	TGTGCCAGCAGTTCTACCAACGGGGGAAAACTGTTTTTT	CASSSTNGGKLFF
.	TRBV9	TRBJ2-1	TRBD2	TGTGCCACTGGGGATGGGACTAGCAGGTACAATGAGCAGTTCTTC	CATGDGTSRYNEQFF
.	TRBV19	TRBJ1-6	.	TGTGCCAGTAGTGGGGGGGCGGGGAATTCACCCCTCCACTTT	CASSGGAGNSPLHF